This T cell receptor (beta chain) stems from a study of regulatory T cells in long-lasting Graves disease. Findings of the study overall: Among the persistent patients, 2,741 public clonotypes were shared, more than the 850 to 1,000 shared among new patients.

Many counts were recorded for this clonotype. Its antigen is not known. Time point described: newly diagnosed GD, antithyroid drugs for less than 3 months. RNA from PBMCs was the source of the TCR library. Construction of TCR beta libraries relied on iRepertoire HTBI primers and on Arm-PCR targeting CDR3 regions. TCRdb processed the multiplex PCR reads anew with MiXCR; each CDR3 protein has one entry. The data show 200,000 to 250,000 distinct CDR3 sequences, with about 19% seen just once and 12% held by the top ten. This sample was also put to use in a study of T cells in Graves' hyperthyroidism and ophthalmopathy.

The starting material was peripheral blood mononuclear cells (PBMCs), obtained at new diagnosis, from a patient treated with antithyroid drugs. The TCR was taken from a woman in her twenties or thirties with Graves disease.

The CDR3: CASSFGTENTDTQYF. CDR3 DNA: TGTGCCAGCAGTTTTGGGACAGAGAACACAGATACGCAGTATTTT. This sequence joins TRBV12-3 or TRBV12-4 and TRBJ2-3; 7 bases agree with TRBD1. The CDR3 contains 15 residues. The trim removed 3 bases at V and 2 bases at J, leaving 5 bases unmatched.